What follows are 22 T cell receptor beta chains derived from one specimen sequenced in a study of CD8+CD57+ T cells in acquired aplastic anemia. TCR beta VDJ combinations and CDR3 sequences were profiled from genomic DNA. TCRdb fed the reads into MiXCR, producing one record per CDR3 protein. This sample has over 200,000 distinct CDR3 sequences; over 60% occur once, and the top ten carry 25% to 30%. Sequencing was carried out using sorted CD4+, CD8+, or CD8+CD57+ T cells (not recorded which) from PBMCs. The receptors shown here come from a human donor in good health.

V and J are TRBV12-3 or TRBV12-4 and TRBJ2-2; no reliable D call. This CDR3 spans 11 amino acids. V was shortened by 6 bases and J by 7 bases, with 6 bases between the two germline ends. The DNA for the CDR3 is TGTGCCAGCAGGTATAGCGGGGAGCTGTTTTTT. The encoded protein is CASRYSGELFF.

In nucleotides, the CDR3 is TGTGCCAGCAGGACACCGGGACTCAACCATGGCTACACCTTC. It translates to CASRTPGLNHGYTF. The rearrangement uses TRBV7-8 and TRBJ1-2, with D maybe TRBD1 (5 bases). The V gene's germline CDR1 is SGHVS and CDR2 FQNEAQ. The ends were cut back, 6 bases at V and 6 bases at J, with 17 bases in the middle. The CDR3 has 14 residues.

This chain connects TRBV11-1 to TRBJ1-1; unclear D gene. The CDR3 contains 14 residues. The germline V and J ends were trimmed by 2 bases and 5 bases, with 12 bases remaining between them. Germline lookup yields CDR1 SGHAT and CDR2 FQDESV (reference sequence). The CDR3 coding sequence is TGTGCCAGCAGCTTATTGGTAGGCGGGACTGAAGCTTTCTTT. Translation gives CASSLLVGGTEAFF.

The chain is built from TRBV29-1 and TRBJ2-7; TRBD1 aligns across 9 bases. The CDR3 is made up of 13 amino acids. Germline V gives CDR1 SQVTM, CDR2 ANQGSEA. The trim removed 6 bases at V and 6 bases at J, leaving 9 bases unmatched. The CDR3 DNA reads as TGCAGCGTCACGGGACAGGGTAATCCCGAGCAGTACTTC. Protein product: CSVTGQGNPEQYF.

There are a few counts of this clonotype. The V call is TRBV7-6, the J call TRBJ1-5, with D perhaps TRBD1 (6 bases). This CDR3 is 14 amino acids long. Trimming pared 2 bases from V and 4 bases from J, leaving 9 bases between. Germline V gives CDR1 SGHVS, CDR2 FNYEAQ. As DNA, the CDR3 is TGTGCCAGCAGCTTAAACAGGGTTAATCAGCCCCAGCATTTT. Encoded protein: CASSLNRVNQPQHF.

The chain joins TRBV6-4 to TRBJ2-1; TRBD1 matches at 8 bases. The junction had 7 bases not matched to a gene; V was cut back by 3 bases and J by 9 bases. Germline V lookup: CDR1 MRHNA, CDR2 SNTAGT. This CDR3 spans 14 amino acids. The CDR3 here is CASSDTGGWTEQFF. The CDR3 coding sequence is TGTGCCAGCAGTGATACAGGGGGGTGGACTGAGCAGTTCTTC.

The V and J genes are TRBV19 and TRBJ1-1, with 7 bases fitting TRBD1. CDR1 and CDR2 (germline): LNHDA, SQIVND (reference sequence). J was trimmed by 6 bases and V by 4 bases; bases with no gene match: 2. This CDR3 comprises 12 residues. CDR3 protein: CASSNTGAEAFF. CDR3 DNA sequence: TGTGCCAGTAGTAACACAGGGGCTGAAGCTTTCTTT.

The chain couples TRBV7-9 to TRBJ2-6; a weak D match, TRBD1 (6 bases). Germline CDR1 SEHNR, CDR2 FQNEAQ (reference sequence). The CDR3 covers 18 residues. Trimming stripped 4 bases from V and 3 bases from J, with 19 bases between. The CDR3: CASSSDPTRGIGANVLTF. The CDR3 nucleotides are TGTGCCAGCAGCTCAGACCCTACGAGGGGGATTGGGGCCAACGTCCTGACTTTC. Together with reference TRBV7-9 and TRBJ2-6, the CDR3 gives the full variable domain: DTGVSQNPRHKITKRGQNVTFRCDPISEHNRLYWYRQTLGQGPEFLTYFQNEAQLEKSRLLSDRFSAERPKGSFSTLEIQRTEQGDSAMYLCASSSDPTRGIGANVLTFGAGSRLTVL.

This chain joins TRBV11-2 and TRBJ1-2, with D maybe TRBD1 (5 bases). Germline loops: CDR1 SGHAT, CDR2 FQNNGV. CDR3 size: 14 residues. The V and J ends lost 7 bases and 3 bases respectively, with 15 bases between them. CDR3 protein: CASTPGGEHYGYTF. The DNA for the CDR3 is TGTGCCAGCACTCCGGGGGGAGAGCACTATGGCTACACCTTC.

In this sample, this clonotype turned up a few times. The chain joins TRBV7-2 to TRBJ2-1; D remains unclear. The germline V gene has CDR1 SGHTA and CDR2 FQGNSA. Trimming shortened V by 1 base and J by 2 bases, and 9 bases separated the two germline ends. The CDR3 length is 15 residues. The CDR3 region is CASSLGGPTYNEQFF. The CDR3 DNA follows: TGTGCCAGCAGCTTAGGTGGGCCGACCTACAATGAGCAGTTCTTC.

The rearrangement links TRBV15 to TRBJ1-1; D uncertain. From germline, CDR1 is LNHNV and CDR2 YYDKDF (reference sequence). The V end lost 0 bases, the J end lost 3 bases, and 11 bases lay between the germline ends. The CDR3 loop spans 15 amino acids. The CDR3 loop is CATSREGWVDTEAFF. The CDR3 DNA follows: TGTGCCACCAGCAGAGAAGGGTGGGTGGACACTGAAGCTTTCTTT.

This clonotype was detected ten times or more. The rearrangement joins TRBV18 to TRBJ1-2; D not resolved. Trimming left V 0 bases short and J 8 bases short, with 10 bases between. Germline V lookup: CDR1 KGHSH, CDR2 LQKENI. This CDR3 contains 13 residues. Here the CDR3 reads CASSPPGLGGYTF. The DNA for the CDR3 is TGTGCCAGCTCACCACCAGGGTTGGGCGGCTACACCTTC.

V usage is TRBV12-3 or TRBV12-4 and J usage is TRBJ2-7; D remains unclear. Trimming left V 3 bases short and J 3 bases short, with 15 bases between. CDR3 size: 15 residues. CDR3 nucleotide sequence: TGTGCCAGCAGTTTTGGTCAGTCGAAAGGCTACGAGCAGTACTTC. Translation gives CASSFGQSKGYEQYF.

Here the CDR3 DNA reads TGTGCCATCAGTGAGTCCCAACGGACAGGGGTAGGGACAGATACGCAGTATTTT. Its translation is CAISESQRTGVGTDTQYF. J is TRBJ2-3 and V is TRBV10-3; 9 nucleotides line up with TRBD1. J gave up 3 bases and V 0 bases, and 10 bases lay outside the gene matches. CDR3 length equals 18 residues. Looked up from germline, CDR1 is ENHRY and CDR2 is SYGVKD.

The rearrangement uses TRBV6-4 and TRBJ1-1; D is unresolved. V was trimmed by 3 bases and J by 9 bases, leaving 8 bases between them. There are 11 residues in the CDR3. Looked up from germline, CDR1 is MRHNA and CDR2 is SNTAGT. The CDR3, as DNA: TGTGCCAGCAGTGAGTCCGGGCAAGCTTTCTTT. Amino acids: CASSESGQAFF.

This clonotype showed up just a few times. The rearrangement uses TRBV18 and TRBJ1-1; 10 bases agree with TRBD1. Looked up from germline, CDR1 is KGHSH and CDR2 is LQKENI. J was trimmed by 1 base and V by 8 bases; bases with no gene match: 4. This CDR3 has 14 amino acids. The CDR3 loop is CASGWDRGNTEAFF. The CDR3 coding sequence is TGTGCCAGCGGGTGGGACAGGGGGAACACTGAAGCTTTCTTT.

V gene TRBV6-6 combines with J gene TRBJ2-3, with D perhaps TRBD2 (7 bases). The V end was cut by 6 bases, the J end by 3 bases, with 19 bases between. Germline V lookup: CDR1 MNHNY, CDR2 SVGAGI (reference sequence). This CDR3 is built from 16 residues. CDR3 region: CASRERGGAGTDTQYF. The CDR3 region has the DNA TGTGCCAGCAGAGAGCGTGGGGGGGCAGGAACAGATACGCAGTATTTT.

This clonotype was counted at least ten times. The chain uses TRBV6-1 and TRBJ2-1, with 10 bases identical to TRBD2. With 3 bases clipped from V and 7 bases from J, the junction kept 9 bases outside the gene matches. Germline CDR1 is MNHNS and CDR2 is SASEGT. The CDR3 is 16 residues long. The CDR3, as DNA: TGTGCCAGCAGTGACTCGGCTAGCGGGAGTGGGAATGAGCAGTTCTTC. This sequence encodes CASSDSASGSGNEQFF.

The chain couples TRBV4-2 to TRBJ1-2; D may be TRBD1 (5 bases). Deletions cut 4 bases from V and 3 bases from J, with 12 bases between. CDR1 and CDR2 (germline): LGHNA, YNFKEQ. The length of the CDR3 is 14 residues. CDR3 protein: CASSPQRGDYGYTF. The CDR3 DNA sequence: TGTGCCAGCAGCCCCCAAAGGGGAGACTATGGCTACACCTTC.

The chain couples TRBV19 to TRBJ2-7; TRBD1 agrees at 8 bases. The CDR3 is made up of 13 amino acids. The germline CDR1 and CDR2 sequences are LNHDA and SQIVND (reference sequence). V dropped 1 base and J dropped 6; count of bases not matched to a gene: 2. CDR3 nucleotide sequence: TGTGCCAGTAGTATAGGGCAGGGGGCCGAGCAGTACTTC. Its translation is CASSIGQGAEQYF.

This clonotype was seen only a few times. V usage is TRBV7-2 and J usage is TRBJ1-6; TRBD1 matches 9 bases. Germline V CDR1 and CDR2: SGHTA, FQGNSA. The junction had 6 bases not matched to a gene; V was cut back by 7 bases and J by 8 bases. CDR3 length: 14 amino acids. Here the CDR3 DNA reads TGTGCCAGCAACAACCGGGACAGGGATTCACCCCTCCACTTT. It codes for CASNNRDRDSPLHF.

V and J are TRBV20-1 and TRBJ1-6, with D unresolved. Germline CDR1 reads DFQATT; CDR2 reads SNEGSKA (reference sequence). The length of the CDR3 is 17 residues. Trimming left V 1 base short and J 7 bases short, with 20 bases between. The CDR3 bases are TGCAGTGCTAGAGTCCTAGCGGGAGGAAATGAGAATTCACCCCTCCACTTT. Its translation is CSARVLAGGNENSPLHF.